The sequence of this TCR beta chain was determined in a study of post-analysis software for immune sequencing data (dated by TCRdb to the mid-2010s). Regarding the study in general: Relapsing-remitting, secondary progressive and progressive-relapsing multiple sclerosis were recorded as disease courses, and subtype annotation was lacking for some patients. A subset of samples was prepared in parallel using single-end sample barcoding, then pooled and co-amplified after Illumina adapter ligation. The patient repertoires were set against around eleven previously published healthy control repertoires from donors whose ages ranged from roughly 6 to 25 years. The investigation overall reported the following: The multiple sclerosis patient group was slightly younger than the control group. Significantly higher frequencies in patients than in controls were found for roughly 5 TRBV segments, including TRBV5-6, TRBV5-1 and TRBV20-1. Compared with controls, multiple sclerosis patients had significantly lower normalized Chao1 diversity, a finding suggesting substantial peripheral T-cell clonal expansion. Direct clustering with F measure showed strong co-clustering of samples prepared in the same batch, prompting a batch-effect correction.

In regard to this clonotype: Its antigen is not yet known. There are no base qualities to consult, and no much larger clone falls within one base.

To demonstrate the VDJtools post-analysis software, TCR beta repertoires were profiled from the peripheral blood of over ten young patients with multiple sclerosis. The multiple sclerosis patients were children and adolescents between about 6 and 16 years of age. Its CDR3 holds 17 amino acids, cysteine through phenylalanine. The CDR3 DNA has 51 bases and is translated from base 1. Trimming takes 5 bases off V and 0 bases off J; junction bases not matched to a gene: 7. Libraries were made using PCR. These reads were obtained on an Illumina HiSeq 2500. To reduce PCR and sequencing biases, unique molecular identifiers were built into the TCR beta cDNA libraries. Some 500,000 cDNA molecules were obtained for every 1 to 10 million input T cells, so each molecule roughly corresponded to one T cell. The patient libraries were prepared and sequenced using the same protocol as the earlier healthy control dataset. Samples belonging to the same batch were prepared together, multiplexed and sequenced on a shared HiSeq lane. On the study's bioinformatics: Raw barcoded reads were processed with MIGEC, discarding single-read molecular identifier groups before consensus assembly and CDR3 extraction. Clonotype tables were post-analysed with VDJtools, and diversity was normalized by down-sampling all datasets to the smallest sample size. Repertoire overlap clustering matched CDR3 amino acid but not nucleotide sequences to correct batch-related cross-sample contamination. Starting from the raw public reads, TCRdb applied fastp trimming at Q25, assembled clones with MiXCR and retained in-frame beta chains. Rows matching on CDR3 protein sequence are summarized as one entry with the most common DNA and genes. The V and J calls shown here were made by TCRdb, not taken from the authors' results. The sample table shows roughly 600,000 distinct CDR3 sequences, and roughly 46% are seen once. Of the sample, more than 1.5% falls within the top ten clones.

This clonotype was sampled from a girl aged 10-17 years with multiple sclerosis. Sequences were obtained from blood. This receptor chain uses TRBV12-3 or TRBV12-4 and TRBJ1-6; 7 junctional bases match TRBD1. The nucleotide sequence reads as follows: TGTGCCAGCAGTGCCGGGACAGCTCTCTCCTATAATTCACCCCTCCACTTT. Translated, it gives CASSAGTALSYNSPLHF.